This TCR beta chain was captured by sequencing in a study of vaccination and CD4 T cells after COVID-19. Study-wide context: Median time from second vaccine dose to sampling was less than 85 days (14 to 241).

CD4+ T cells that had been cultured provided DNA sequenced with the Oncomine TCR Beta short-read assay. After culture, CD4+ T cells served as the source for genomic DNA extraction. A single record per CDR3 protein comes from TCRdb applying MiXCR to the PCR reads. Among tens of thousands of distinct CDR3 sequences listed, under 65% were seen once. Treatment given: roughly 10-day PBMC culture with coronavirus spike peptide pools or control peptides (ViraFEST assay). Positivity by PCR occurred from March to December 2020, a period that predated US Alpha, Beta and Delta variants. A note on this clonotype: Its antigen is still unknown.

Study-wide findings and caveats: Spike mono-reactivity marked 304 of 307 vaccine-specific clones in convalescent patients.

The sample taken for sequencing was CD4+ T cells from blood, cultured in vitro. The sequence was collected from a human donor who had recovered from COVID-19.

As DNA, the CDR3 is TGTGCCAGCAGTAGGGTCCGGGAATTAACAGGCACCTTC. It codes for CASSRVRELTGTF. The rearrangement links TRBV28 to TRBJ1-2, with D tentatively TRBD1 (5 bases). Germline CDR1 is MDHEN and CDR2 is SYDVKM. This CDR3 is built from 13 residues. V lost 5 bases to trimming and J lost 13 bases, with 20 bases between them.